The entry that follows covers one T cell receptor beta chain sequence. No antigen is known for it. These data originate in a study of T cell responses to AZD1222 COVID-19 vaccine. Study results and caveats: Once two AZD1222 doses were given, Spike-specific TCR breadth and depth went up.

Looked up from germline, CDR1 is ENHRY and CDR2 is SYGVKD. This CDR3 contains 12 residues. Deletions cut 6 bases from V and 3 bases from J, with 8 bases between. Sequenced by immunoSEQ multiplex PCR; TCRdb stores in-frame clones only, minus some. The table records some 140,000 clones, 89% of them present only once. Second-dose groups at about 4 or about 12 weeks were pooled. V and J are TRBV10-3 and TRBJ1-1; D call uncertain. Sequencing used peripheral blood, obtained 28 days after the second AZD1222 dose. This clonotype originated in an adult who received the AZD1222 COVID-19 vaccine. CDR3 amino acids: CAIRGPDTEAFF. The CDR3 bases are TGTGCCATCAGAGGTCCAGACACTGAAGCTTTCTTT.